This TCR beta chain derives from a study of shared clonotypes between healthy human individuals. Study background: Donors had three CD4 naive, three CD4 memory, two CD8 naive and one CD8 memory plate apiece.

The germline V gene encodes CDR1 SEHNR and CDR2 FQNEAQ (reference sequence). The V and J ends lost 3 bases and 3 bases respectively, with 11 bases between them. The CDR3 spans 14 residues. Memory CD4+ cells were the fraction left after CD45RA+ naive selection. Assay: immunoSEQ multiplex PCR; the TCRdb copy retains only in-frame clones and omits some. Of some 2.1 million clones detected, roughly 94% appear once; the ten largest clones hold 0.1% to 0.15%. The TCR was taken from a man in his late teens or twenties in good health. Sequencing was performed on naive CD4+ T cells sorted from blood. As for subset: CD45RA+ positively selected. The rearrangement joins TRBV7-9 to TRBJ1-1; perhaps TRBD1 as D (6 bases). The CDR3: CASSFRGGDTEAFF. The CDR3 nucleotides read TGTGCCAGCAGCTTCAGGGGCGGGGACACTGAAGCTTTCTTT.